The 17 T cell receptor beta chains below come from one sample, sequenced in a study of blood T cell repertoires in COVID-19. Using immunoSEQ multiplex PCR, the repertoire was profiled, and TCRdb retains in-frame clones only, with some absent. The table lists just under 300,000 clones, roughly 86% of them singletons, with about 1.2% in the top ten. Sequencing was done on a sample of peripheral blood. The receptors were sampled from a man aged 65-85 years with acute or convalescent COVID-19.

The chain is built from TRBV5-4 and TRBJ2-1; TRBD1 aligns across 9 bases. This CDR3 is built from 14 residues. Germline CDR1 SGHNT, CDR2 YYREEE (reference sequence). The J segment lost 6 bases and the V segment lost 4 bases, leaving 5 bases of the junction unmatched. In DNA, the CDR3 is TGTGCCAGCAGCCACAAGGGACAGGGCAATGAGCAGTTCTTC. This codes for CASSHKGQGNEQFF.

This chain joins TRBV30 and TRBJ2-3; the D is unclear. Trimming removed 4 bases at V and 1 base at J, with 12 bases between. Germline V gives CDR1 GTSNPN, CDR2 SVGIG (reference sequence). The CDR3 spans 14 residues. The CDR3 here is CAWNPPGGTDTQYF. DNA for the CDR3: TGTGCCTGGAATCCCCCCGGTGGCACAGATACGCAGTATTTT.

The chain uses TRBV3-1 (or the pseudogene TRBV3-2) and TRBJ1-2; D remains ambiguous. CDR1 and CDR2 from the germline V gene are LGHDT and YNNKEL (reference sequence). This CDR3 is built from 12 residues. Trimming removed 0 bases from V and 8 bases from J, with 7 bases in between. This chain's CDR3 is CASSQEPGGYTF. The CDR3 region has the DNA TGTGCCAGCAGCCAAGAACCTGGCGGCTACACCTTC.

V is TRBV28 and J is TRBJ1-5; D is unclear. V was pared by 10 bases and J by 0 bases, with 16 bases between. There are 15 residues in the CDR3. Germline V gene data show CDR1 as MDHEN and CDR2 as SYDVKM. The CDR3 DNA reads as TGTGCCACCAAAATTGCAGGCCTTAGCAATCAGCCCCAGCATTTT. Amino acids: CATKIAGLSNQPQHF.

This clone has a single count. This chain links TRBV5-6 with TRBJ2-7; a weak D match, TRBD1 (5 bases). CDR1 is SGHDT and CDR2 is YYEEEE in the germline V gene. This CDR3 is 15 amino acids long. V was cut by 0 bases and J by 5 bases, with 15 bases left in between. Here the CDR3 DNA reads TGTGCCAGCAGCTTGGGCCAGACAGTGAACGACGAGCAGTACTTC. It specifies CASSLGQTVNDEQYF.

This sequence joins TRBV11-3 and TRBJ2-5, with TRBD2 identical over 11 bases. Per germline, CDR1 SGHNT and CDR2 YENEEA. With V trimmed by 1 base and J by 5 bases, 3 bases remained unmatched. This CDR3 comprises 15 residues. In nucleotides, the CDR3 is TGTGCCAGCAGCTTAGGACTAGCGGGATTCGAGACCCAGTACTTC. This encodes CASSLGLAGFETQYF.

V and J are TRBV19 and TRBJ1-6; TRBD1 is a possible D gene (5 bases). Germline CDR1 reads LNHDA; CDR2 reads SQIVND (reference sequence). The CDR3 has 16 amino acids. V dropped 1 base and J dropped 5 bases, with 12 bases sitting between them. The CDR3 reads CASSIVGHFNNSPLHF. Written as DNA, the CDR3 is TGTGCCAGTAGTATAGTCGGACACTTCAATAATTCACCCCTCCACTTT.

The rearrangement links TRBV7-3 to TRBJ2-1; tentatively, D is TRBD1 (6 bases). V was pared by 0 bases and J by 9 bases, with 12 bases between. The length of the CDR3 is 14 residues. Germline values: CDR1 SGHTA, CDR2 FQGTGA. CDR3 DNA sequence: TGTGCCAGCAGCTTAACGGGGGCCTTATCTGAGCAGTTCTTC. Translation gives CASSLTGALSEQFF.

The DNA for the CDR3 is TGCAGCGTTGCCACAGGGGGCAATGAGCAGTTCTTC. This gives the protein CSVATGGNEQFF. The chain carries TRBV29-1 and TRBJ2-1; 8 nucleotides match TRBD1. J gave up 6 bases and V 4 bases, and 2 bases lay outside the gene matches. This CDR3 has 12 amino acids. Germline V gene sequence: CDR1 SQVTM, CDR2 ANQGSEA.

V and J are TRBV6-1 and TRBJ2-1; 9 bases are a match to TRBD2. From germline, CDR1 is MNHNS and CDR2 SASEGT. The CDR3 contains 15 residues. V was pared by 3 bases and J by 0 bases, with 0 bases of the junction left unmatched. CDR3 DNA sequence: TGTGCCAGCAGTGAGCGGGAGGGCTCCTACAATGAGCAGTTCTTC. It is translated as CASSEREGSYNEQFF.

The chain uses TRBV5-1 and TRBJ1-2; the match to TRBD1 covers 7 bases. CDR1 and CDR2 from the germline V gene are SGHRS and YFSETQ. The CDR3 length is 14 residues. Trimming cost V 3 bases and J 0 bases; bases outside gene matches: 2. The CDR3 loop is CASSSQGANYGYTF. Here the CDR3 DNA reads TGCGCCAGCAGCTCGCAGGGGGCTAACTATGGCTACACCTTC.

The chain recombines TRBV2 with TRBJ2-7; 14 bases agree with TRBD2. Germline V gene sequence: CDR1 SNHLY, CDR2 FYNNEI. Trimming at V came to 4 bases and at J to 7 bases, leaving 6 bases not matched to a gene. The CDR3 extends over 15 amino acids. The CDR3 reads CASSVTTSGGGEQYF. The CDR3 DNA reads TGTGCCAGCAGTGTAACGACTAGCGGGGGGGGAGAGCAGTACTTC.

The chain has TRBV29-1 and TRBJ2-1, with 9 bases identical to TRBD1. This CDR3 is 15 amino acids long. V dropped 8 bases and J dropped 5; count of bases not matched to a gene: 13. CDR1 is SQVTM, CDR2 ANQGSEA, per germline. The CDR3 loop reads CSMLLPGQGNNEQFF. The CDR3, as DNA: TGCAGCATGCTACTGCCGGGACAGGGAAACAATGAGCAGTTCTTC.

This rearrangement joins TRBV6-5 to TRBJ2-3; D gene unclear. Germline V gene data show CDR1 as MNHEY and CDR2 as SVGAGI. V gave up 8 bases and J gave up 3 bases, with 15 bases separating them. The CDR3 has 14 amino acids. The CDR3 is CASLTNLTTDTQYF. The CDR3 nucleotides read TGTGCCAGCCTTACCAATTTAACTACAGATACGCAGTATTTT.

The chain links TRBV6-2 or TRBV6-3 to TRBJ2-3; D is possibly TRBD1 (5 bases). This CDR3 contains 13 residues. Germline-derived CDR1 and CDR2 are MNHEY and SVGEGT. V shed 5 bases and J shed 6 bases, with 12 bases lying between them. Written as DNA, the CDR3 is TGTGCCAGCAGTATACCAGGGCGGGATACGCAGTATTTT. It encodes CASSIPGRDTQYF.

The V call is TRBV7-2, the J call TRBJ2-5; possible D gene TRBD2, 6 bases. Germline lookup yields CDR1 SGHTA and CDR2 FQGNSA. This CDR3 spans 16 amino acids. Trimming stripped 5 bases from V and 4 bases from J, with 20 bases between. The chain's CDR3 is CASSTDTPMGGETQYF. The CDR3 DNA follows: TGTGCCAGCAGCACGGACACTCCCATGGGAGGAGAGACCCAGTACTTC. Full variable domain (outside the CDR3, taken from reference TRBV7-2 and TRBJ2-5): GAGVSQSPSNKVTEKGKDVELRCDPISGHTALYWYRQSLGQGLEFLIYFQGNSAPDKSGLPSDRFSAERTGGSVSTLTIQRTQQEDSAVYLCASSTDTPMGGETQYFGPGTRLLVL.

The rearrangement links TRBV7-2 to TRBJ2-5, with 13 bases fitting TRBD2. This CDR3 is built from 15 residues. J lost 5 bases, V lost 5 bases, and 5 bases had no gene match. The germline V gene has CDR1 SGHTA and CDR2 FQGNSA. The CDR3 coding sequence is TGTGCCAGCAGCGCGGGACTAGCGGGACGGGAGACCCAGTACTTC. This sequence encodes CASSAGLAGRETQYF.